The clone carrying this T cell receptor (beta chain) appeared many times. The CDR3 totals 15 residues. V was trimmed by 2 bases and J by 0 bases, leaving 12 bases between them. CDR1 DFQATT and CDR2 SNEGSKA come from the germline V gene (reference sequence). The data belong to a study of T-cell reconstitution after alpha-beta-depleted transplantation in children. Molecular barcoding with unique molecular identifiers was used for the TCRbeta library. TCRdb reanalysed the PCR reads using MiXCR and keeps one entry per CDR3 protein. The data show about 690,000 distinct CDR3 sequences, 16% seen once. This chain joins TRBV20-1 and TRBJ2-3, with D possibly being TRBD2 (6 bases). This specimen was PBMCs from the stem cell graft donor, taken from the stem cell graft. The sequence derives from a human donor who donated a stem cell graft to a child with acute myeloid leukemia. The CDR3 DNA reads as TGCAGTGCTAGACGTCCTGGGACTAGCACAGATACGCAGTATTTT. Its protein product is CSARRPGTSTDTQYF.